Here is one T cell receptor beta chain with its context. Its antigen is not identified. TCRdb recomputed calls from the RT-PCR reads with MiXCR, one row per CDR3 protein. The sample contains 590,000 or so distinct CDR3 sequences, about 15% of which appear only once. This record belongs to a study of response to subunit inactivated influenza vaccine. Study results and caveats: Authors suggested each seasonal flu vaccination may recruit only limited numbers of new T cells.

V was pared by 4 bases and J by 9 bases, with 7 bases between. Germline V gives CDR1 DFQATT, CDR2 SNEGSKA (reference sequence). The CDR3 contains 10 residues. The TCR sequence derives from a middle-aged man who received an inactivated influenza vaccine. The chain recombines TRBV20-1 with TRBJ2-1, with D unresolved. The sample here was PBMCs from blood, taken 14 days before vaccination. CDR3 protein: CSAKSVEQFF. The CDR3 DNA reads TGCAGTGCTAAGAGCGTTGAGCAGTTCTTC.